Listed here are 25 T cell receptor beta chains from one sample, sequenced in a study of cytotoxic CD8 clonotypes in ibrutinib-treated CLL (dated by TCRdb to about 2021). The time point tag for this specimen amounts to: less than 30 months on ibrutinib. The library was built by means of the immunoSEQ multiplex PCR assay. This immuneACCESS table, as held by TCRdb, lists in-frame sequences with V and J called but not all clones. Of the missing ones, under half trace to an unresolved V gene in checked studies; the others have no known cause. The sample table holds over 100,000 clones, of which approximately 85% were seen once. Around 2% of the sample is in the top ten clones. The sequences come from PBMCs, collected after 24 months of ibrutinib treatment. Source of these receptors: a human donor with chronic lymphocytic leukemia.

This chain connects TRBV2 to TRBJ2-2; TRBD2 agrees at 11 bases. This CDR3 is built from 16 residues. In germline, CDR1 is SNHLY, CDR2 FYNNEI. Trimming removed 9 bases from V and 1 base from J; junction bases left unmatched: 7. CDR3 loop: CASRKGTSGNTGELFF. CDR3 coding DNA: TGTGCCAGTCGGAAAGGGACTAGCGGGAACACCGGGGAGCTGTTTTTT.

This chain uses TRBV11-3 with TRBJ2-2; 10 bases align to TRBD1. With V trimmed by 5 bases and J by 5 bases, 5 bases remained unmatched. The CDR3 runs to 15 residues. CDR1 is SGHNT and CDR2 is YENEEA in the germline V gene. The CDR3 sequence: CASSAGQGMTGELFF. The CDR3 DNA sequence: TGTGCCAGCAGCGCGGGACAGGGGATGACCGGGGAGCTGTTTTTT.

The CDR3 protein is CASSYSGSGNGYTF. The CDR3 DNA reads TGTGCCAGCAGTTACTCAGGCAGTGGAAATGGCTACACCTTC. The chain recombines TRBV6-5 with TRBJ1-2; D remains ambiguous. The CDR3 length is 14 residues. Germline CDR1 MNHEY, CDR2 SVGAGI. Trimming took 0 bases from V and 6 from J, leaving 11 bases between them.

The gene calls are TRBV15 and TRBJ2-7; D remains unclear. The CDR3 is 14 residues long. V was pared by 0 bases and J by 2 bases, with 8 bases between. Germline V gene sequence: CDR1 LNHNV, CDR2 YYDKDF (reference sequence). CDR3 coding DNA: TGTGCCACCAGCAGAGATACGGGTACCTACGAGCAGTACTTC. Residues: CATSRDTGTYEQYF. The variable domain in full, with the rest retrieved from reference TRBV15 and TRBJ2-7, is DAMVIQNPRYQVTQFGKPVTLSCSQTLNHNVMYWYQQKSSQAPKLLFHYYDKDFNNEADTPDNFQSRRPNTSFCFLDIRSPGLGDTAMYLCATSRDTGTYEQYFGPGTRLTVT.

V is TRBV28 and J is TRBJ2-3; D is unresolved. CDR1 and CDR2 (germline): MDHEN, SYDVKM. Trimming removed 7 bases from V and 7 bases from J, with 15 bases in between. The CDR3 covers 13 residues. The CDR3 DNA follows: TGTGCCAGCACTGCAGGTTCGGAGTATACGCAGTATTTT. This translates into CASTAGSEYTQYF.

The CDR3 is CASSRRDRAGGYTF. The CDR3 nucleotides are TGTGCCAGCAGCCGCCGGGACAGGGCTGGCGGCTACACCTTC. This chain joins TRBV6-5 and TRBJ1-2; 9 bases fit TRBD1. CDR1 is MNHEY, CDR2 SVGAGI, per germline. This CDR3 is built from 14 residues. Trimming took 6 bases from V and 8 from J; bases not matched to a gene: 10.

The chain recombines TRBV11-3 with TRBJ2-1; D tentatively reads TRBD1 or TRBD2 (6 bases each). In germline, CDR1 is SGHNT, CDR2 YENEEA. V lost 5 bases, J lost 7 bases, and 12 bases lay in between. The length of the CDR3 is 13 residues. CDR3 loop: CASSAVGGNEQFF. CDR3 DNA: TGTGCCAGCAGCGCAGTAGGGGGGAATGAGCAGTTCTTC.

The chain uses TRBV7-9 and TRBJ2-2; TRBD1 aligns across 8 bases. CDR3 length: 15 amino acids. The V gene end was trimmed by 8 bases and the J gene end by 4 bases; junction bases not matched to a gene: 9. Germline V lookup: CDR1 SEHNR, CDR2 FQNEAQ (reference sequence). The CDR3 DNA reads TGTGCCAGCGGAAAAAACACAGGGGGCACCGGGGAGCTGTTTTTT. Translating it yields CASGKNTGGTGELFF.

This clone has only a few counts. The genes are TRBV4-1 and TRBJ2-1; D remains ambiguous. The CDR3 has 16 amino acids. In germline, CDR1 is MGHRA, CDR2 YSYEKL. Deletions cut 0 bases from V and 5 bases from J, with 14 bases between. CDR3 sequence (DNA): TGCGCCAGCAGCCAAGAAGCCGAACAGAGACACAATGAGCAGTTCTTC. It specifies CASSQEAEQRHNEQFF.

The rearrangement uses TRBV28 and TRBJ2-3; the D is unclear. Trimming cost V 3 bases and J 0 bases, with 10 bases left between them. The germline gives CDR1 MDHEN, CDR2 SYDVKM. This CDR3 is 15 amino acids long. The CDR3 is CASSFISRSTDTQYF. CDR3 sequence (DNA): TGTGCCAGCAGTTTTATATCCAGGAGCACAGATACGCAGTATTTT.

The chain has TRBV11-2 and TRBJ1-2, with unresolved D. The germline gives CDR1 SGHAT, CDR2 FQNNGV. V was trimmed by 1 base and J by 4 bases, leaving 13 bases between them. This CDR3 comprises 15 residues. The CDR3 DNA follows: TGTGCCAGCAGCTTAGGGACTCGGGGAGGCTATGGCTACACCTTC. This sequence encodes CASSLGTRGGYGYTF.

This clone occurred once. This chain uses TRBV7-9 with TRBJ1-1; D is possibly TRBD1 (6 bases). In germline, CDR1 is SEHNR, CDR2 FQNEAQ (reference sequence). The CDR3 loop spans 17 amino acids. V gave up 1 base and J gave up 4 bases, with 19 bases separating them. The CDR3 spells CASSLGQIGRGGTEAFF. Written as DNA, the CDR3 is TGTGCCAGCAGCTTAGGTCAAATTGGGAGAGGGGGCACTGAAGCTTTCTTT.

The chain couples TRBV18 to TRBJ2-7; 10 bases are shared with TRBD2. Germline lookup yields CDR1 KGHSH and CDR2 LQKENI. Trimming at V came to 3 bases and at J to 7 bases, leaving 3 bases not matched to a gene. The CDR3 sequence is 13 residues long. In nucleotides, the CDR3 is TGTGCCAGCTCACCTGGTAGCGGGAGGGAGCAGTACTTC. The encoded protein is CASSPGSGREQYF.

This clone appeared once. The rearrangement links TRBV9 to TRBJ2-1, with TRBD1 as a possible D gene (5 bases). CDR1 SGDLS and CDR2 YYNGEE come from the germline V gene. V dropped 1 base and J dropped 6 bases, with 11 bases sitting between them. The CDR3 consists of 14 residues. CDR3 amino acids: CASSVLQGLNEQFF. CDR3 bases: TGTGCCAGCAGCGTACTGCAGGGCCTCAATGAGCAGTTCTTC.

The chain couples TRBV7-3 to TRBJ2-3; 10 bases align to TRBD1. The CDR3 has 15 residues. The junction had 5 bases not matched to a gene; V was cut back by 5 bases and J by 3 bases. CDR1 and CDR2 (germline): SGHTA, FQGTGA. CDR3 nucleotide sequence: TGTGCCAGCAGCAACCGGGACAGGGGAACAGATACGCAGTATTTT. Translating it yields CASSNRDRGTDTQYF.

This clone was picked up one time. V gene TRBV28 combines with J gene TRBJ1-4; weak D call: TRBD1 (6 bases). The CDR3 runs 13 residues. Per germline, CDR1 MDHEN and CDR2 SYDVKM. Trimming took 3 bases from V and 15 from J, leaving 17 bases between them. The CDR3 region has the DNA TGTGCCAGCAGTTTTTCGGGGGCCAGGGAATTGTTTTTT. Translation: CASSFSGARELFF.

This chain connects TRBV6-6 to TRBJ1-1, with a weak D call TRBD1 (5 bases). The V and J ends lost 0 bases and 1 base respectively, with 9 bases between them. Germline loops: CDR1 MNHNY, CDR2 SVGAGI (reference sequence). This CDR3 contains 15 residues. CDR3 region: CASSYSAGSNTEAFF. The DNA of the CDR3 is TGTGCCAGCAGTTACTCGGCAGGGTCGAACACTGAAGCTTTCTTT.

The chain has TRBV10-3 and TRBJ2-3; TRBD1 agrees at 7 bases. Germline V gene sequence: CDR1 ENHRY, CDR2 SYGVKD. Losses at the gene ends were 6 bases for V and 6 bases for J; bases not matched to a gene: 9. The CDR3 is made up of 14 amino acids. CDR3 sequence reads: CAIRDDRVGDTQYF. In DNA, the CDR3 is TGTGCCATCAGAGATGACAGGGTGGGTGATACGCAGTATTTT.

This clone turned up a few times. This CDR3 is CASRPVGGSGYGYTF. The DNA of the CDR3 is TGTGCCAGCAGGCCCGTGGGGGGGTCCGGCTATGGCTACACCTTC. This chain connects TRBV27 to TRBJ1-2, with D possibly matching TRBD1 (5 bases). The CDR3 is made up of 15 amino acids. Trimming took 6 bases from V and 4 from J, leaving 18 bases between them. Germline-derived CDR1 and CDR2 are MNHEY and SMNVEV (reference sequence).

The rearrangement uses TRBV2 and TRBJ1-2; D uncertain. This CDR3 has 12 amino acids. V lost 5 bases to trimming and J lost 8 bases, with 12 bases between them. The germline V gene has CDR1 SNHLY and CDR2 FYNNEI. The CDR3 loop reads CASSIVSRGYTF. The CDR3 DNA sequence: TGTGCCAGCAGTATTGTCTCCAGGGGCTACACCTTC.

CDR3 nucleotide sequence: TGTGCCAGCAGCCCCCCAGGGGGGTGGGTGGAGACCCAGTACTTC. Protein sequence: CASSPPGGWVETQYF. The gene calls are TRBV7-9 and TRBJ2-5; a possible D gene is TRBD1 (7 bases). This CDR3 spans 15 amino acids. Germline loops: CDR1 SEHNR, CDR2 FQNEAQ (reference sequence). Trimming shortened V by 5 bases and J by 5 bases, and 18 bases separated the two germline ends.

This chain joins TRBV5-1 and TRBJ2-2, with D unclear. The germline V gene encodes CDR1 SGHRS and CDR2 YFSETQ. The CDR3 is 14 amino acids. V lost 8 bases to trimming and J lost 1 base, with 12 bases between them. The CDR3 region has the DNA TGCGCCAGTATGAAGGACCTGAACACCGGGGAGCTGTTTTTT. Translation gives CASMKDLNTGELFF.

This clone occurred a few times. As DNA, the CDR3 is TGTGCCAGCAGCCCTAACGGACAGACCGAGGACATTCAGTACTTC. It encodes CASSPNGQTEDIQYF. The J gene is TRBJ2-4, the V gene TRBV11-3; D is possibly TRBD1 (6 bases). The germline V gene encodes CDR1 SGHNT and CDR2 YENEEA. There are 15 residues in the CDR3. Trimming took 5 bases from V and 8 from J, leaving 19 bases between them.

This chain links TRBV4-3 with TRBJ1-2; tentative D call: TRBD1 (5 bases). CDR1 is LGHNA and CDR2 is YSLEER in the germline V gene. The germline V and J ends were trimmed by 0 bases and 0 bases, with 17 bases remaining between them. This CDR3 spans 18 amino acids. CDR3 sequence reads: CASSQEVGRDSANYGYTF. The CDR3 DNA reads TGCGCCAGCAGCCAAGAGGTCGGCAGGGACTCTGCTAACTATGGCTACACCTTC.

The rearrangement links TRBV19 to TRBJ2-3; the D gene is possibly TRBD2 (5 bases). The CDR3 has 11 amino acids. Germline CDR1 reads LNHDA; CDR2 reads SQIVND (reference sequence). The V end was cut by 8 bases, the J end by 8 bases, with 11 bases between. The CDR3: CASEDWSTQYF. In DNA, the CDR3 is TGTGCCAGTGAGGACTGGAGTACGCAGTATTTT.